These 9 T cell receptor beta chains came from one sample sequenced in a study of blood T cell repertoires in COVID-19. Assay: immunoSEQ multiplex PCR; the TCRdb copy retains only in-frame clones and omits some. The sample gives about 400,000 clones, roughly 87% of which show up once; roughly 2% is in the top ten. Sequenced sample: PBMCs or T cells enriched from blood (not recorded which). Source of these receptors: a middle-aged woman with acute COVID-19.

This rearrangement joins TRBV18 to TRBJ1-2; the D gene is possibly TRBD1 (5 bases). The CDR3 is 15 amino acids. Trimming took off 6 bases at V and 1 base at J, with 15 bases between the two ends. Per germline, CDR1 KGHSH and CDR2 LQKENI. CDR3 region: CASSTVQELNYGYTF. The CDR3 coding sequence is TGTGCCAGCTCTACCGTACAGGAGCTTAACTATGGCTACACCTTC.

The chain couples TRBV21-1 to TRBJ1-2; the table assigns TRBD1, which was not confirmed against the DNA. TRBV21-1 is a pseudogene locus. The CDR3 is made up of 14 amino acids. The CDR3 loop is CASSNGTGNYGYTF. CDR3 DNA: TGTGCCAGCAGCAATGGGACAGGGAACTATGGCTACACCTTC.

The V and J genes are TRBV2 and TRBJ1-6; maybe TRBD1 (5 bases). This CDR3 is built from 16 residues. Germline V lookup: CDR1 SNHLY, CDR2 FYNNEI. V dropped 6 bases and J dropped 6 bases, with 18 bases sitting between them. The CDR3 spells CASRLTLGEVNSPLHF. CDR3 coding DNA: TGTGCCAGCAGACTAACCCTAGGGGAGGTTAATTCACCCCTCCACTTT.

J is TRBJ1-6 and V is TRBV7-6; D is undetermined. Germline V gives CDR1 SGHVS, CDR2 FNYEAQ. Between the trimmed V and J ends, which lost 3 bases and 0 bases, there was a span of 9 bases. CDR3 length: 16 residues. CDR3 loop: CASSLWHSSYNSPLHF. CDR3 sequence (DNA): TGTGCCAGCAGCTTGTGGCACAGCTCCTATAATTCACCCCTCCACTTT.

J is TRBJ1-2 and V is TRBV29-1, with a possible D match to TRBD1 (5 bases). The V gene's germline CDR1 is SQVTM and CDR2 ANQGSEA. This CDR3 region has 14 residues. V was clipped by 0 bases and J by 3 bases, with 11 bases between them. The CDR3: CSVEDPDSDYGYTF. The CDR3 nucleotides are TGCAGCGTTGAAGACCCTGACAGTGACTATGGCTACACCTTC.

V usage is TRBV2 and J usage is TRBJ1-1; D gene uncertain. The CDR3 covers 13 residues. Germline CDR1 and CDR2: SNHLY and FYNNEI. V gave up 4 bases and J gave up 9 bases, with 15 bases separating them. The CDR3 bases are TGTGCCAGCAGTGCTTACAGAGAATGGAAAGCTTTCTTT. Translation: CASSAYREWKAFF.

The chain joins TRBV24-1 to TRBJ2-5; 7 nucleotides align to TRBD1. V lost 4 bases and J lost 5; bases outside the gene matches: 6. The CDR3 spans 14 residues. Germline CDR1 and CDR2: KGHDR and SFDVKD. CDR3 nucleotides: TGTGCCACCAGTGACAGACAGGGATTCGAGACCCAGTACTTC. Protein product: CATSDRQGFETQYF.

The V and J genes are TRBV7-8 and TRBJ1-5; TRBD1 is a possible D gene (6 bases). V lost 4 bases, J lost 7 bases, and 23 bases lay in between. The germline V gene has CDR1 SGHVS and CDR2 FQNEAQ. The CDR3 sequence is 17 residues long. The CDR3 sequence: CASSSTGQSRTFQPQHF. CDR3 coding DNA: TGTGCCAGCAGCTCCACCGGACAGTCAAGAACTTTCCAGCCCCAGCATTTT.

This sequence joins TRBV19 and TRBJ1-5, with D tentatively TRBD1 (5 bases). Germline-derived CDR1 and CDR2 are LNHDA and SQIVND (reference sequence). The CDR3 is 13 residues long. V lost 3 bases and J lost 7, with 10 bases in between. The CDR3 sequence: CASSIDSTQPQHF. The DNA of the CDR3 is TGTGCCAGTAGTATTGACAGCACCCAGCCCCAGCATTTT.